The rows below give T cell receptor beta chains drawn from one sample of a study of cytomegalovirus exposure and HLA in healthy donors. Measured with immunoSEQ multiplex PCR; TCRdb has only the in-frame clones, and not every one. The table lists 130,000 or so clones, roughly 70% of them singletons. Input material: PBMCs. These receptors came from a man between 35 and 55 years old in good health and CMV-seropositive. Both conserved end residues are part of each CDR3. The D gene is left open where the match is weak. Some rows have no size entry. The others give once, few or many, or a class for an expanded clone.

J: TRBJ1-1; length: 16; V: TRBV5-1; D: TRBD1; size: few; CDR3: CASSSAPDRGIFEAFF; DNA: TGCGCCAGCAGCTCGGCGCCGGACAGGGGGATTTTCGAAGCTTTCTTT
J: TRBJ1-5; length: 13; V: TRBV30; D: .; size: few; CDR3: CAWTREGNQPQHF; DNA: TGTGCCTGGACCAGGGAGGGAAATCAGCCCCAGCATTTT
J: TRBJ1-1; length: 13; V: TRBV6-6; D: .; size: .; CDR3: CASSKSENTEAFF; DNA: TGTGCCAGCAGCAAATCAGAGAACACTGAAGCTTTCTTT
J: TRBJ1-1; length: 13; V: TRBV6-1; D: .; size: .; CDR3: CASSVRENTEAFF; DNA: TGTGCCAGCAGTGTTCGGGAGAACACTGAAGCTTTCTTT
J: TRBJ2-5; length: 13; V: TRBV14; D: .; size: .; CDR3: CASSQDLTETQYF; DNA: TGTGCCAGCAGCCAAGATCTAACAGAGACCCAGTACTTC
J: TRBJ1-1; length: 14; V: TRBV6-1; D: TRBD1; size: .; CDR3: CATKTGDMNTEAFF; DNA: TGTGCCACCAAGACAGGGGACATGAACACTGAAGCTTTCTTT
J: TRBJ1-1; length: 13; V: TRBV6-5; D: TRBD1; size: .; CDR3: CASSLQGSAEAFF; DNA: TGTGCCAGCAGTTTACAGGGGAGCGCTGAAGCTTTCTTT
J: TRBJ2-5; length: 15; V: TRBV28; D: .; size: .; CDR3: CASSLDSGDLGTQYF; DNA: TGTGCCAGCAGTTTAGATAGCGGCGATCTTGGGACCCAGTACTTC
J: TRBJ1-1; length: 16; V: TRBV10-3; D: .; size: once; CDR3: CAISESSVAFGTEAFF; DNA: TGTGCCATCAGTGAGTCTAGTGTAGCGTTTGGGACTGAAGCTTTCTTT
J: TRBJ1-2; length: 14; V: TRBV7-9; D: .; size: few; CDR3: CASSLSQGQRGYTF; DNA: TGTGCCAGCAGCTTATCCCAGGGCCAGCGTGGCTACACCTTC
J: TRBJ2-3; length: 16; V: TRBV19; D: TRBD2; size: .; CDR3: CASSMSLAGTTDTQYF; DNA: TGTGCCAGTAGTATGTCACTAGCGGGGACCACAGATACGCAGTATTTT
J: TRBJ1-5; length: 16; V: TRBV4-1; D: .; size: .; CDR3: CASSQEGGRGNQPQHF; DNA: TGCGCCAGCAGCCAAGAGGGAGGGCGCGGCAATCAGCCCCAGCATTTT
J: TRBJ2-1; length: 17; V: TRBV5-4; D: TRBD2; size: .; CDR3: CASRAPFLAGVDNEQFF; DNA: TGTGCCAGCAGGGCTCCCTTCCTAGCGGGGGTTGACAATGAGCAGTTCTTC
J: TRBJ1-5; length: 13; V: TRBV30; D: .; size: .; CDR3: CACSTGSNQPQHF; DNA: TGTGCCTGTTCTACAGGGAGCAATCAGCCCCAGCATTTT
J: TRBJ1-1; length: 13; V: TRBV4-2; D: .; size: few; CDR3: CASSQESIPEAFF; DNA: TGTGCCAGCAGCCAAGAATCAATCCCTGAAGCTTTCTTT
J: TRBJ2-1; length: 16; V: TRBV5-1; D: TRBD2; size: .; CDR3: CASSTRLAGLYNEQFF; DNA: TGCGCCAGCAGCACCAGACTAGCGGGGCTCTACAATGAGCAGTTCTTC
J: TRBJ1-3; length: 16; V: TRBV5-8; D: .; size: few; CDR3: CASSLSKPSSGNTIYF; DNA: TGTGCCAGCAGCTTGAGTAAGCCAAGCTCTGGAAACACCATATATTTT
J: TRBJ2-2; length: 15; V: TRBV7-2; D: .; size: .; CDR3: CASSLRRDGTGELFF; DNA: TGTGCCAGCAGCTTAAGGAGGGACGGCACCGGGGAGCTGTTTTTT
J: TRBJ2-6; length: 18; V: TRBV19; D: TRBD2; size: .; CDR3: CASRLGTSGFSGANVLTF; DNA: TGTGCCAGCCGTCTGGGGACTAGCGGCTTCTCTGGGGCCAACGTCCTGACTTTC
J: TRBJ2-1; length: 15; V: TRBV6-1; D: TRBD2; size: .; CDR3: CASIGLAVSYNEQFF; DNA: TGTGCCAGCATCGGACTAGCGGTCTCCTACAATGAGCAGTTCTTC
J: TRBJ1-2; length: 13; V: TRBV15; D: .; size: .; CDR3: CATSQEGYYGYTF; DNA: TGTGCCACCAGCCAGGAGGGATATTATGGCTACACCTTC
J: TRBJ2-3; length: 14; V: TRBV2; D: .; size: .; CDR3: CASSEAAELDTQYF; DNA: TGTGCCAGCAGTGAAGCAGCCGAACTAGATACGCAGTATTTT
J: TRBJ2-5; length: 12; V: TRBV28; D: .; size: .; CDR3: CASREGGETQYF; DNA: TGTGCCAGCAGAGAGGGAGGAGAGACCCAGTACTTC
J: TRBJ2-7; length: 16; V: TRBV4-2; D: .; size: .; CDR3: CASSQDHSLSSYEQYF; DNA: TGTGCCAGCAGCCAAGATCACTCTTTAAGCTCCTACGAGCAGTACTTC
J: TRBJ1-5; length: 16; V: TRBV7-8; D: .; size: .; CDR3: CASSSTGFPRNQPQHF; DNA: TGTGCCAGCAGCTCGACAGGTTTCCCTCGGAACCAGCCCCAGCATTTT
J: TRBJ1-6; length: 14; V: TRBV7-2; D: TRBD1; size: .; CDR3: CASSQRGLSSPLHF; DNA: TGTGCCAGCAGCCAAAGGGGGCTTAGTTCACCCCTCCACTTT
J: TRBJ1-4; length: 14; V: TRBV6-6; D: .; size: few; CDR3: CASSQLFYGDFLFF; DNA: TGTGCCAGCAGCCAACTTTTTTATGGGGACTTTCTGTTTTTT
J: TRBJ2-7; length: 17; V: TRBV27; D: .; size: .; CDR3: CASSTPQGAGGLGEQYF; DNA: TGTGCCAGCAGTACCCCGCAGGGGGCGGGAGGGTTGGGTGAGCAGTACTTC
J: TRBJ2-3; length: 18; V: TRBV10-3; D: TRBD2; size: .; CDR3: CAISAYRLAGGGTDTQYF; DNA: TGTGCCATCAGTGCTTACAGACTAGCGGGAGGGGGCACAGATACGCAGTATTTT
J: TRBJ2-7; length: 15; V: TRBV14; D: TRBD2; size: .; CDR3: CASQKLAGEGYEQYF; DNA: TGTGCCAGCCAGAAGCTAGCGGGAGAGGGGTACGAGCAGTACTTC
J: TRBJ2-7; length: 14; V: TRBV5-1; D: TRBD1; size: .; CDR3: CASSLQGVSYEQYF; DNA: TGCGCCAGCAGCCTCCAGGGGGTTTCCTACGAGCAGTACTTC
J: TRBJ2-5; length: 15; V: TRBV30; D: .; size: .; CDR3: CASTSGTTVQETQYF; DNA: TGTGCCTCGACCTCCGGGACAACCGTCCAAGAGACCCAGTACTTC
J: TRBJ1-5; length: 11; V: TRBV28; D: .; size: .; CDR3: CASSLAGPQHF; DNA: TGTGCCAGCAGTCTAGCGGGGCCCCAGCATTTT
J: TRBJ1-1; length: 14; V: TRBV5-1; D: .; size: .; CDR3: CASSVTGLVTEAFF; DNA: TGCGCCAGCAGCGTAACAGGGTTGGTTACTGAAGCTTTCTTT
J: TRBJ1-2; length: 13; V: TRBV9; D: .; size: .; CDR3: CASSPSSPSGYTF; DNA: TGTGCCAGCAGCCCAAGTAGCCCGTCCGGCTACACCTTC
J: TRBJ2-7; length: 14; V: TRBV5-6; D: TRBD1; size: .; CDR3: CASSPRTGTYEQYF; DNA: TGTGCCAGCAGCCCCCGGACAGGGACCTACGAGCAGTACTTC
J: TRBJ2-7; length: 15; V: TRBV6-5; D: TRBD2; size: .; CDR3: CASSSLAGLSYEQYF; DNA: TGTGCCAGCAGTTCACTAGCGGGTCTCTCCTACGAGCAGTACTTC
J: TRBJ2-3; length: 16; V: TRBV19; D: TRBD1; size: few; CDR3: CASSIGQGESTDTQYF; DNA: TGTGCCAGTAGTATAGGACAGGGGGAGAGCACAGATACGCAGTATTTT
J: TRBJ1-1; length: 15; V: TRBV19; D: .; size: .; CDR3: CASNFQGLMNTEAFF; DNA: TGTGCCAGTAATTTCCAGGGACTCATGAACACTGAAGCTTTCTTT
J: TRBJ1-6; length: 14; V: TRBV13; D: TRBD1; size: .; CDR3: CASSQTGGNSPLHF; DNA: TGTGCCAGCAGCCAAACAGGGGGTAATTCACCCCTCCACTTT
J: TRBJ2-1; length: 16; V: TRBV7-9; D: TRBD2; size: .; CDR3: CASSLGTSGIYNEQFF; DNA: TGTGCCAGCAGCTTAGGGACTAGCGGGATCTACAATGAGCAGTTCTTC
J: TRBJ2-3; length: 15; V: TRBV5-4; D: TRBD1; size: .; CDR3: CASTPGTGGTDTQYF; DNA: TGTGCCAGCACCCCGGGGACAGGGGGCACAGATACGCAGTATTTT
J: TRBJ2-3; length: 14; V: TRBV10-1; D: .; size: once; CDR3: CASSEDRSTDTQYF; DNA: TGCGCCAGCAGTGAGGACAGGAGCACAGATACGCAGTATTTT
J: TRBJ1-1; length: 16; V: TRBV7-9; D: TRBD1; size: .; CDR3: CASSLGDRGREVEAFF; DNA: TGTGCCAGCAGCTTAGGGGACAGGGGGCGGGAAGTTGAAGCTTTCTTT
J: TRBJ2-7; length: 16; V: TRBV5-6; D: .; size: .; CDR3: CASSLETGSGLNEQYF; DNA: TGTGCCAGCAGCTTGGAGACGGGATCGGGGTTGAACGAGCAGTACTTC
J: TRBJ2-7; length: 17; V: TRBV10-2; D: .; size: many; CDR3: CASGRLAGESYSYEQYF; DNA: TGCGCCAGCGGCCGACTAGCAGGGGAAAGTTACTCCTACGAGCAGTACTTC
J: TRBJ1-2; length: 14; V: TRBV5-1; D: .; size: .; CDR3: CASSPRPGNYGYTF; DNA: TGCGCCAGCAGCCCCCGGCCGGGGAACTATGGCTACACCTTC
J: TRBJ1-1; length: 14; V: TRBV4-2; D: .; size: .; CDR3: CASTEEGRNTEAFF; DNA: TGTGCCAGCACCGAAGAGGGGAGGAACACTGAAGCTTTCTTT
J: TRBJ2-1; length: 17; V: TRBV29-1; D: TRBD2; size: .; CDR3: CSVEDRLSGSNLGEQFF; DNA: TGCAGCGTTGAAGATAGATTAAGCGGGAGTAATCTGGGTGAGCAGTTCTTC
J: TRBJ2-2; length: 15; V: TRBV7-8; D: .; size: .; CDR3: CASSLVGGITGELFF; DNA: TGTGCCAGCAGCTTAGTGGGGGGAATCACCGGGGAGCTGTTTTTT
J: TRBJ1-4; length: 16; V: TRBV5-6; D: .; size: .; CDR3: CASSFGTSATNEKLFF; DNA: TGTGCCAGCAGCTTTGGGACAAGCGCAACTAATGAAAAACTGTTTTTT
J: TRBJ1-2; length: 16; V: TRBV27; D: .; size: .; CDR3: CASSLRGRGSFYGYTF; DNA: TGTGCCAGCAGTTTAAGGGGCAGGGGTTCGTTCTATGGCTACACCTTC
J: TRBJ2-7; length: 14; V: TRBV7-8; D: TRBD1; size: .; CDR3: CASSLVTGDYEQYF; DNA: TGTGCCAGCAGCTTAGTCACAGGGGACTACGAGCAGTACTTC
J: TRBJ1-5; length: 15; V: TRBV19; D: TRBD1; size: .; CDR3: CASRTQGSGNQPQHF; DNA: TGTGCCAGTAGGACACAGGGGAGTGGAAATCAGCCCCAGCATTTT